The T cell receptor (beta chain) described here comes from a study of OX40 agonist ivuxolimab in advanced cancers. Assay used: immunoSEQ multiplex PCR; TCRdb lists only in-frame clones, some missing. The table includes more than 60,000 clones, around 94% detected once. This CDR3 contains 13 residues. The V end was cut by 1 base, the J end by 0 bases, with 3 bases between. CDR1 LNHDA and CDR2 SQIVND come from the germline V gene (reference sequence). This specimen consisted of CD4+ or CD8+ T cells sorted from blood, obtained in a trial of the OX40 agonist ivuxolimab. This receptor was taken from an adult with an advanced solid tumor such as melanoma, head and neck, liver or kidney cancer. V gene TRBV19 combines with J gene TRBJ1-1; D unresolved. CDR3 nucleotide sequence: TGTGCCAGTAGTATAGGGATGAACACTGAAGCTTTCTTT. It is translated as CASSIGMNTEAFF. The complete variable domain, with remaining parts taken from reference TRBV19 and TRBJ1-1, reads DGGITQSPKYLFRKEGQNVTLSCEQNLNHDAMYWYRQDPGQGLRLIYYSQIVNDFQKGDIAEGYSVSREKKESFPLTVTSAQKNPTAFYLCASSIGMNTEAFFGQGTRLTVV.